This TCR beta chain was sequenced for a study of OX40 agonist ivuxolimab in advanced cancers. Study summary: Cohort: approximately 79% men, mean age around 61, aged about 23 to 79. Study results and caveats: The 0.1-3.0 mg/kg partial responders had among the lowest clonal expansion.

On this clone: Its specificity is not known.

The V end lost 4 bases, the J end lost 2 bases, and 8 bases lay between the germline ends. Germline V gene sequence: CDR1 MNHEY, CDR2 SVGAGI. This CDR3 has 13 residues. Libraries were prepared by immunoSEQ multiplex PCR; TCRdb keeps only in-frame clonotypes and omits some of them. This table holds around 80,000 clones, around 87% found once. The sequences come from CD4+ or CD8+ T cells sorted from blood, collected in a trial of the OX40 agonist ivuxolimab. The TCR originated in an adult with an advanced solid tumor such as melanoma, head and neck, liver or kidney cancer. The chain joins TRBV6-5 to TRBJ1-1, with a tentative D call TRBD1 (6 bases). The DNA for the CDR3 is TGTGCCAGCAGTTTACAGGGCAACACTGAAGCTTTCTTT. It translates to CASSLQGNTEAFF.